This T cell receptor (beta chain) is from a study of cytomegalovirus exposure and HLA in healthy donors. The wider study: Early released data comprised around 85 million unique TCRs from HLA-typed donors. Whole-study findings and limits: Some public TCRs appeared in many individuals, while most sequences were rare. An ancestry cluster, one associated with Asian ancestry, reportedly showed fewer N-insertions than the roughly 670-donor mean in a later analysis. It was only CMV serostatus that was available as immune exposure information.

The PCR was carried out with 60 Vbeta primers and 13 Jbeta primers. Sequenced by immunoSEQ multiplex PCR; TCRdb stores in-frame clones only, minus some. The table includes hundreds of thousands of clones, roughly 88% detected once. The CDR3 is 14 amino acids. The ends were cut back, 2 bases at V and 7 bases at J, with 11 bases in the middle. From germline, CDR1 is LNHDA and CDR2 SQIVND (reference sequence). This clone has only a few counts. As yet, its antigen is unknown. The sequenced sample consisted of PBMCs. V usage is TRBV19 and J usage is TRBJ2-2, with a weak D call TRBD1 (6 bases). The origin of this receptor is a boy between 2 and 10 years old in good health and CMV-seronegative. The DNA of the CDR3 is TGTGCCAGTAGTATACGAGGGGGTGGCGGGGAGCTGTTTTTT. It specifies CASSIRGGGGELFF.